These 20 T cell receptor beta chains originate from one sample sequenced in a study of cytomegalovirus exposure and HLA in healthy donors. Sequencing used immunoSEQ multiplex PCR; TCRdb keeps in-frame clones, though not all of them. The sample lists around 63,000 clones; almost 97% were seen once. The sample was PBMCs. The receptors originated from a woman aged 18-29 years in good health and CMV-seronegative.

V usage is TRBV20-1 and J usage is TRBJ2-2; TRBD1 might be the D (5 bases). The CDR3 is 11 residues long. CDR1 DFQATT and CDR2 SNEGSKA come from the germline V gene (reference sequence). The germline V and J ends were trimmed by 5 bases and 8 bases, with 9 bases remaining between them. The CDR3 protein is CSAGAWGELFF. The DNA for the CDR3 is TGCAGTGCTGGGGCATGGGGGGAGCTGTTTTTT.

The V and J genes are TRBV4-1 and TRBJ2-5, with 12 bases that match TRBD1. The CDR3 runs 16 residues. The germline CDR1 and CDR2 sequences are MGHRA and YSYEKL. The V gene end was trimmed by 6 bases and the J gene end by 5 bases; junction bases not matched to a gene: 10. The CDR3 nucleotides are TGCGCCAGCAGGGAGACCGGGACAGGGGGCGGGGAGACCCAGTACTTC. As protein: CASRETGTGGGETQYF.

This sequence joins TRBV9 and TRBJ1-2; D is possibly TRBD1 (5 bases). The germline gives CDR1 SGDLS, CDR2 YYNGEE. There are 12 residues in the CDR3. V gave up 7 bases and J gave up 5 bases, with 12 bases separating them. The chain's CDR3 is CASGFGGYGYTF. As DNA, the CDR3 is TGTGCCAGCGGGTTCGGGGGGTATGGCTACACCTTC.

The chain joins TRBV5-1 to TRBJ2-5; TRBD2 is a possible D gene (7 bases). Per the germline V gene, CDR1 is SGHRS and CDR2 is YFSETQ. The V and J ends lost 0 bases and 5 bases respectively, with 11 bases between them. This CDR3 is built from 14 residues. CDR3 region: CASSLEGGLETQYF. In DNA form, the CDR3 reads TGCGCCAGCAGCTTGGAGGGGGGGCTGGAGACCCAGTACTTC.

The chain links TRBV11-2 to TRBJ2-4; D possibly corresponds to TRBD2 (7 bases). Germline V CDR1 and CDR2: SGHAT, FQNNGV. The CDR3 is 14 amino acids. Trimming left V 5 bases short and J 7 bases short, with 15 bases between. For the CDR3, the DNA is TGTGCCAGCAGCCCCCCGGGGGGCCGGAACATTCAGTACTTC. It is translated as CASSPPGGRNIQYF.

The chain combines TRBV13 with TRBJ2-3; the match to TRBD2 covers 12 bases. Unmatched junction bases numbered 7, after V lost 3 bases and J lost 6 bases. Germline CDR1 and CDR2: PRHDT and FYEKMQ (reference sequence). The CDR3 extends over 16 amino acids. The CDR3 protein is CASSLALAGGADTQYF. The CDR3 DNA reads as TGTGCCAGCAGCTTGGCCCTAGCGGGGGGGGCCGATACGCAGTATTTT.

This clone was detected only a few times. The chain recombines TRBV6-4 with TRBJ2-3; 7 bases agree with TRBD2. The CDR3 sequence is 15 residues long. Germline-derived CDR1 and CDR2 are MRHNA and SNTAGT. V shed 7 bases, J shed 2 bases, and the junction held 9 bases outside the gene matches. CDR3 protein: CASTPTSTITDTQYF. The CDR3 bases are TGTGCCAGCACCCCGACTAGCACTATCACAGATACGCAGTATTTT.

V usage is TRBV12-5 and J usage is TRBJ2-1, with TRBD2 matching 8 bases. The CDR3 extends over 14 amino acids. Germline V gives CDR1 LGHNT, CDR2 FRNRAP. With 6 bases clipped from V and 2 bases from J, the junction kept 3 bases outside the gene matches. CDR3 nucleotides: TGTGCTAGTGGCTTAGCGGGGCCCTACAATGAGCAGTTCTTC. This translates into CASGLAGPYNEQFF. The full variable domain, its missing parts supplied by reference TRBV12-5 and TRBJ2-1, is DARVTQTPRHKVTEMGQEVTMRCQPILGHNTVFWYRQTMMQGLELLAYFRNRAPLDDSGMPKDRFSAEMPDATLATLKIQPSEPRDSAVYFCASGLAGPYNEQFFGPGTRLTVL.

This clone was found once. This chain uses TRBV4-2 with TRBJ1-1; perhaps TRBD1 as D (5 bases). Germline assignment: CDR1 LGHNA and CDR2 YNFKEQ. CDR3 length: 14 residues. V was shortened by 2 bases and J by 6 bases, with 13 bases between the two germline ends. CDR3 in amino acids: CASSQPQGFPEAFF. In DNA, the CDR3 is TGTGCCAGCAGCCAACCCCAGGGTTTCCCTGAAGCTTTCTTT.

The rearrangement uses TRBV4-3 and TRBJ2-7; 8 bases match TRBD1. The germline V gene has CDR1 LGHNA and CDR2 YSLEER. The CDR3 length is 15 residues. J gave up 2 bases and V 1 base, and 4 bases lay outside the gene matches. The CDR3 nucleotides are TGCGCCAGCAGCCAAGTTGAGGGACAGGCCTACGAGCAGTACTTC. Amino acids: CASSQVEGQAYEQYF.

In its sample, this clone was seen once. The gene calls are TRBV1 and TRBJ1-1; TRBD1, the D gene given by the table, was not confirmed from the DNA. TRBV1 is described as a pseudogene. This CDR3 is 14 amino acids long. The CDR3 protein is CTSSEGGGNTEAFF. The CDR3 coding sequence is TGCACCAGCAGCGAAGGGGGCGGGAACACTGAAGCTTTCTTT.

CDR3 protein: CASFPTGGSTNEKLFF. CDR3 sequence (DNA): TGTGCCAGTTTCCCAACAGGGGGCTCAACTAATGAAAAACTGTTTTTT. This rearrangement joins TRBV28 to TRBJ1-4; 9 bases match TRBD1. Trimming cost V 9 bases and J 0 bases; bases outside gene matches: 8. CDR3 size: 16 residues. Per the germline V gene, CDR1 is MDHEN and CDR2 is SYDVKM.

This clone was seen just once. V gene TRBV6-5 combines with J gene TRBJ2-7; 8 bases agree with TRBD1. Germline-derived CDR1 and CDR2 are MNHEY and SVGAGI. The CDR3 loop spans 14 amino acids. The V and J ends lost 2 bases and 4 bases, in that order; junction bases with no gene match: 4. The CDR3 DNA reads TGTGCCAGCAGTTACGAGGGACAGGCGTACGAGCAGTACTTC. Translated, it gives CASSYEGQAYEQYF.

The chain employs TRBV4-3 and TRBJ2-2, with 7 bases aligning to TRBD1. With V trimmed by 0 bases and J by 7 bases, 8 bases remained unmatched. The length of the CDR3 is 16 residues. Germline CDR1 is LGHNA and CDR2 is YSLEER. CDR3 DNA: TGCGCCAGCAGCCAAGAGGGGGACAGCGCCCGCGGGGAGCTGTTTTTT. Translating it yields CASSQEGDSARGELFF.

The chain uses TRBV9 and TRBJ2-7, with D possibly being TRBD1 (5 bases). Germline V gene sequence: CDR1 SGDLS, CDR2 YYNGEE. Trimming cost V 5 bases and J 2 bases, with 14 bases left between them. The CDR3 has 14 amino acids. The CDR3 bases are TGTGCCAGCAGAATTGACAGAAAACCCTACGAGCAGTACTTC. Protein: CASRIDRKPYEQYF.

The V and J genes are TRBV28 and TRBJ2-1, with 10 nucleotides matching TRBD2. Germline V lookup: CDR1 MDHEN, CDR2 SYDVKM. CDR3 length: 15 residues. V dropped 3 bases and J dropped 5; count of bases not matched to a gene: 4. The CDR3 loop is CASSLWLAGDNEQFF. CDR3 bases: TGTGCCAGCAGTTTGTGGCTAGCGGGAGACAATGAGCAGTTCTTC. Drawing the rest from reference TRBV28 and TRBJ2-1, the complete variable domain is DVKVTQSSRYLVKRTGEKVFLECVQDMDHENMFWYRQDPGLGLRLIYFSYDVKMKEKGDIPEGYSVSREKKERFSLILESASTNQTSMYLCASSLWLAGDNEQFFGPGTRLTVL.

This chain joins TRBV9 and TRBJ1-5, with unresolved D. Germline V gene lookup returns CDR1 SGDLS and CDR2 YYNGEE. The ends were cut back, 4 bases at V and 5 bases at J, with 10 bases in the middle. The CDR3 spans 13 residues. CDR3 region: CASSPREDQPQHF. In DNA, the CDR3 is TGTGCCAGCAGCCCCCGGGAGGATCAGCCCCAGCATTTT.

The chain has TRBV7-2 and TRBJ1-2; TRBD1 matches at 12 bases. Looked up from germline, CDR1 is SGHTA and CDR2 is FQGNSA. The CDR3 has 16 amino acids. V lost 2 bases and J lost 8; bases outside the gene matches: 9. CDR3 bases: TGTGCCAGCAGCTTACCGGGACAGGGGGCTGTGGGGGGCTACACCTTC. Translated: CASSLPGQGAVGGYTF.

The V and J genes are TRBV9 and TRBJ1-4; D gene unclear. CDR1 SGDLS and CDR2 YYNGEE come from the germline V gene. V dropped 2 bases and J dropped 6 bases, with 11 bases sitting between them. The CDR3 totals 14 residues. CDR3 sequence (DNA): TGTGCCAGCAGCGTGGGCCGCCCACATGAAAAACTGTTTTTT. This translates into CASSVGRPHEKLFF.

J is TRBJ1-2 and V is TRBV28, with D unresolved. The length of the CDR3 is 13 residues. Germline V gene lookup returns CDR1 MDHEN and CDR2 SYDVKM. V gave up 5 bases and J gave up 0 bases, with 7 bases separating them. The CDR3 loop is CASSGPANYGYTF. The CDR3 DNA is TGTGCCAGCAGTGGGCCAGCTAACTATGGCTACACCTTC.